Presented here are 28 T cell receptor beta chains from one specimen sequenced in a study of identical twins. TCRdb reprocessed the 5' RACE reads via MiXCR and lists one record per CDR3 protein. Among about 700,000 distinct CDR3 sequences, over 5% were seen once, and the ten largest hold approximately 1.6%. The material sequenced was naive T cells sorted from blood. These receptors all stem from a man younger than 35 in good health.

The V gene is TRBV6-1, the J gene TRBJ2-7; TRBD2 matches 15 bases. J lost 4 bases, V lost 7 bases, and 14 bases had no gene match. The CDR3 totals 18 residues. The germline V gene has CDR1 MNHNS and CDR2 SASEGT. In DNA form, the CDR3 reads TGTGCCAGCAACCCCTATGGACTAGCGGGAGGGCCGGAGTACGAGCAGTACTTC. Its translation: CASNPYGLAGGPEYEQYF.

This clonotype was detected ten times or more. CDR3 nucleotide sequence: TGTGCCAGCAGACTCGGGACTCTCTCCTATAATTCACCCCTCCACTTT. Translation: CASRLGTLSYNSPLHF. V is TRBV27 and J is TRBJ1-6; D perhaps matches TRBD1 (5 bases). CDR3 length: 16 residues. The germline V and J ends were trimmed by 6 bases and 0 bases, with 12 bases remaining between them. Germline assignment: CDR1 MNHEY and CDR2 SMNVEV (reference sequence).

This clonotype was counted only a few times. DNA of the CDR3: TGTGCCGTACCGGGGGGCTTCGGCGTCACTGAAGCTTTCTTT. Protein: CAVPGGFGVTEAFF. This chain joins TRBV7-9 and TRBJ1-1; TRBD1 might be the D (6 bases). V dropped 11 bases and J dropped 4 bases, with 20 bases sitting between them. Germline CDR1 and CDR2: SEHNR and FQNEAQ (reference sequence). The CDR3 runs 14 residues. The variable domain in full, with the rest retrieved from reference TRBV7-9 and TRBJ1-1, is DTGVSQNPRHKITKRGQNVTFRCDPISEHNRLYWYRQTLGQGPEFLTYFQNEAQLEKSRLLSDRFSAERPKGSFSTLEIQRTEQGDSAMYLCAVPGGFGVTEAFFGQGTRLTVV.

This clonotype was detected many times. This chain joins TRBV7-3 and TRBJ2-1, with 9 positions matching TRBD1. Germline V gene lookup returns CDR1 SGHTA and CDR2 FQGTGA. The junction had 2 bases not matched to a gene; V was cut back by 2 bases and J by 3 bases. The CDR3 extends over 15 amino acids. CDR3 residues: CASSLRQGGYNEQFF. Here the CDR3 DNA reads TGTGCCAGCAGCTTACGACAGGGGGGCTACAATGAGCAGTTCTTC.

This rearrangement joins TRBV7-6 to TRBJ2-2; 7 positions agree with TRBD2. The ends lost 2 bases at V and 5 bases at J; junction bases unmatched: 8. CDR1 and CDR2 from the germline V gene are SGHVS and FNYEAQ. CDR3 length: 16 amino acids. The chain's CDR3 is CASSLTLAEPTGELFF. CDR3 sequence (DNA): TGTGCCAGCAGCTTAACTCTAGCGGAGCCTACCGGGGAGCTGTTTTTT.

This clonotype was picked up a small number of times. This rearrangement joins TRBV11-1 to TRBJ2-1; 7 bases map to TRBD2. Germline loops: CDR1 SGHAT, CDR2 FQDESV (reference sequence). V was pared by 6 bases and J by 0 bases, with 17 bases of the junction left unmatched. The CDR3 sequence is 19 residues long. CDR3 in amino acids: CASRPTLATRESSYNEQFF. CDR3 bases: TGTGCCAGCAGACCTACTTTGGCGACGCGGGAGAGCTCCTACAATGAGCAGTTCTTC.

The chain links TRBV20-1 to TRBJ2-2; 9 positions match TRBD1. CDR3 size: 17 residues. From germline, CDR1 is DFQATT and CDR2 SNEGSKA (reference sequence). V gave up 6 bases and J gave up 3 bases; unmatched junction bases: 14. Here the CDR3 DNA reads TGCAGTGCCCAAACACCCGGGACAGGGAGTTACACCGGGGAGCTGTTTTTT. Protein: CSAQTPGTGSYTGELFF.

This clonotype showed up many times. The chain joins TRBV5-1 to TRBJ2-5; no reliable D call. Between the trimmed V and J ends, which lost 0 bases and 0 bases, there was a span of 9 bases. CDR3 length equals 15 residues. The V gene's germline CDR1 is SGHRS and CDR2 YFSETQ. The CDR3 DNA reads TGCGCCAGCAGCTTGGGGTCTGGGAACCAAGAGACCCAGTACTTC. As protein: CASSLGSGNQETQYF. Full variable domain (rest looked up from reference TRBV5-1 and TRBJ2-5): KAGVTQTPRYLIKTRGQQVTLSCSPISGHRSVSWYQQTPGQGLQFLFEYFSETQRNKGNFPGRFSGRQFSNSRSEMNVSTLELGDSALYLCASSLGSGNQETQYFGPGTRLLVL.

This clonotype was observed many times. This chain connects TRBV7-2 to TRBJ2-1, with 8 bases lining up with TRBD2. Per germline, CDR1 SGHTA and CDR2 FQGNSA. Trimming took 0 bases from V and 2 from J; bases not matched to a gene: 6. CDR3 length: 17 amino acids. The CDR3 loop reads CASSLAAGTRAYNEQFF. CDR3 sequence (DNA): TGTGCCAGCAGCTTAGCGGCCGGGACTAGAGCCTACAATGAGCAGTTCTTC.

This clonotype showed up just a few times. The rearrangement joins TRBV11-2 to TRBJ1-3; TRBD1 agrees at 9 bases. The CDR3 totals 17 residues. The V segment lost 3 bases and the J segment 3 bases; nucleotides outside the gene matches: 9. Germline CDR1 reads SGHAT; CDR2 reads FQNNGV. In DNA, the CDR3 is TGTGCCAGCAGCTTGGATCCACAGGGGGCGCGTGGAAACACCATATATTTT. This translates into CASSLDPQGARGNTIYF.

CDR3 bases: TGCAGCGTGCGGGGGACAGGGTGGCGAGGGGCAGATACGCAGTATTTT. This gives the protein CSVRGTGWRGADTQYF. This chain uses TRBV29-1 with TRBJ2-3; 9 nucleotides agree with TRBD1. V was pared by 6 bases and J by 4 bases, with 14 bases of the junction left unmatched. This CDR3 spans 16 amino acids. Germline V lookup: CDR1 SQVTM, CDR2 ANQGSEA.

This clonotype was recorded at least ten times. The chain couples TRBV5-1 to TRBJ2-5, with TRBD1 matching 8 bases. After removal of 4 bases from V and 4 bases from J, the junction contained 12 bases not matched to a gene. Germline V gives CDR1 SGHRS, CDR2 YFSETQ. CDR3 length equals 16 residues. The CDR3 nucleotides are TGCGCCAGCAGCCCCGGAGGACAGGGATATCGAGAGACCCAGTACTTC. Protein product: CASSPGGQGYRETQYF.

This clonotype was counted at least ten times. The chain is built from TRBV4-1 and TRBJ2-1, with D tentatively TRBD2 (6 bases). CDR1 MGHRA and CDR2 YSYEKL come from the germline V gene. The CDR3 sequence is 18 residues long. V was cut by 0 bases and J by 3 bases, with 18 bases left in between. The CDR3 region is CASSQDLIGGNSYNEQFF. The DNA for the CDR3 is TGCGCCAGCAGCCAAGATCTCATTGGGGGGAATAGCTACAATGAGCAGTTCTTC.

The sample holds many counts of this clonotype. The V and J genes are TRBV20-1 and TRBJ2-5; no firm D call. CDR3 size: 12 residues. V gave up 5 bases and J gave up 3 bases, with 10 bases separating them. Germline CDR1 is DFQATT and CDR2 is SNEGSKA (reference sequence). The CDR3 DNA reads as TGCAGTGCTCGAGTTGGCGAAGAGACCCAGTACTTC. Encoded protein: CSARVGEETQYF.

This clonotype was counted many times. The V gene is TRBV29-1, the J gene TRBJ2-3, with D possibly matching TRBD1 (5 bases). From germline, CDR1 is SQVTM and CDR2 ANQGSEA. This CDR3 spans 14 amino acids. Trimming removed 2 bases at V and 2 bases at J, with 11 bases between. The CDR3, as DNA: TGCAGCGTTGAAAGTTTCAGGGCCACAGATACGCAGTATTTT. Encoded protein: CSVESFRATDTQYF.

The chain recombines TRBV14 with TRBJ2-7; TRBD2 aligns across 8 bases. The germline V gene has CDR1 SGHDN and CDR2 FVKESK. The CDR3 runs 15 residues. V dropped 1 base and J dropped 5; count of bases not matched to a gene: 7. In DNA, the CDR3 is TGTGCCAGCAGCCAAGGCCCAGCGGGAGTCCACGAGCAGTACTTC. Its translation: CASSQGPAGVHEQYF.

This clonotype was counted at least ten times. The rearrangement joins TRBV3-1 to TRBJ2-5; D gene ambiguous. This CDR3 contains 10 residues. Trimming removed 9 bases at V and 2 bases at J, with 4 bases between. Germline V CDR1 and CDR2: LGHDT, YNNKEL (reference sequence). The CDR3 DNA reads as TGTGCCAGGGAGCAAGAGACCCAGTACTTC. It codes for CAREQETQYF.

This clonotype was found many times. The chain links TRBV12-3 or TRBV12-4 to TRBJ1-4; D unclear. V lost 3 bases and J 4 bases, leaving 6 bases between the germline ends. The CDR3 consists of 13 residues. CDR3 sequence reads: CASSFLGNEKLFF. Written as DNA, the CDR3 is TGTGCCAGCAGTTTTCTAGGTAATGAAAAACTGTTTTTT.

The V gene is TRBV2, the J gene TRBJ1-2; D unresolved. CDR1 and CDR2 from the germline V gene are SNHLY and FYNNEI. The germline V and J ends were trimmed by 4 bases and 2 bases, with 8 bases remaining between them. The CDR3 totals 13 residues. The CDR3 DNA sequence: TGTGCCAGCAGTGCAGCAGAGAACTATGGCTACACCTTC. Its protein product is CASSAAENYGYTF.

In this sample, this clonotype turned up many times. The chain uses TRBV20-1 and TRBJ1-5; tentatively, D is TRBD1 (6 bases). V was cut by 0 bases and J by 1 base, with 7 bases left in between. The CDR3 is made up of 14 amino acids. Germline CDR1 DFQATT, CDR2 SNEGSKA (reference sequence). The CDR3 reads CSAREGQSNQPQHF. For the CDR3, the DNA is TGCAGTGCTAGAGAAGGACAGAGCAATCAGCCCCAGCATTTT.

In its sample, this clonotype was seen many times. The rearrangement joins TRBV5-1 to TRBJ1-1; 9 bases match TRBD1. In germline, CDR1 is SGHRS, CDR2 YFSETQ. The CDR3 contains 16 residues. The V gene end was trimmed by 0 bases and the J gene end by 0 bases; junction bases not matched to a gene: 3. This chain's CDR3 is CASSLVGQGLNTEAFF. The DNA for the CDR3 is TGCGCCAGCAGCTTGGTGGGACAGGGACTGAACACTGAAGCTTTCTTT.

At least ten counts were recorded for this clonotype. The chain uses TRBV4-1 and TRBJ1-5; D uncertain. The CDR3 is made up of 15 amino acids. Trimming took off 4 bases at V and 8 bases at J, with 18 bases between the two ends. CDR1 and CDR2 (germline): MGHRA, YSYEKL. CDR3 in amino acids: CASSPYGGTGEPQHF. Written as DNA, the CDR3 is TGCGCCAGCAGCCCCTATGGTGGAACGGGAGAGCCCCAGCATTTT.

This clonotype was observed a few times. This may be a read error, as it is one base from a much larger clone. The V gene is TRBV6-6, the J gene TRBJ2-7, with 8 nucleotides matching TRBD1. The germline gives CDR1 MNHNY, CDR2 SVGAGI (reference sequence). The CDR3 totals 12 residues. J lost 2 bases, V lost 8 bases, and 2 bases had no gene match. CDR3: CASQDRAYEQYF. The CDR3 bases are TGTGCCAGCCAGGACAGGGCCTACGAGCAGTACTTC.

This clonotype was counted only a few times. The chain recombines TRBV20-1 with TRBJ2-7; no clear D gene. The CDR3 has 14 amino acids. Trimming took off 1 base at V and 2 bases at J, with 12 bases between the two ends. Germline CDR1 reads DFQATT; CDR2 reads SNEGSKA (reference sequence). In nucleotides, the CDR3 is TGCAGTGCTAGAGGTCAGAAAATCGCCTACGAGCAGTACTTC. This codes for CSARGQKIAYEQYF.

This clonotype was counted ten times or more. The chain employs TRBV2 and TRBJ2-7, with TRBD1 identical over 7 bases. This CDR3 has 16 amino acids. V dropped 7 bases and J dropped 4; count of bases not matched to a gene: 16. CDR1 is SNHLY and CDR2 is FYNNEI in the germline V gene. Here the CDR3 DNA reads TGTGCCAGCATGGACAGGTTTCGAGGCTCGGGATACGAGCAGTACTTC. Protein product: CASMDRFRGSGYEQYF.

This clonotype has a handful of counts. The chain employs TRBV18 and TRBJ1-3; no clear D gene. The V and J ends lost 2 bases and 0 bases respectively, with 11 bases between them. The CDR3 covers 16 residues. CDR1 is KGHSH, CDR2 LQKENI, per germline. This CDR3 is CASSPSRDFSGNTIYF. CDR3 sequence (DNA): TGTGCCAGCTCACCAAGTAGAGATTTCTCTGGAAACACCATATATTTT. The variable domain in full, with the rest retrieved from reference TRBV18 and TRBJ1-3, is NAGVMQNPRHLVRRRGQEARLRCSPMKGHSHVYWYRQLPEEGLKFMVYLQKENIIDESGMPKERFSAEFPKEGPSILRIQQVVRGDSAAYFCASSPSRDFSGNTIYFGEGSWLTVV.

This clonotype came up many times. The CDR3, as DNA: TGTGCCAGCAGCTTACCGGAGCCGTACCAAGAGACCCAGTACTTC. Protein sequence: CASSLPEPYQETQYF. The rearrangement uses TRBV7-9 and TRBJ2-5; no definite D call. Trimming took 2 bases from V and 0 from J, leaving 10 bases between them. CDR1 and CDR2 (germline): SEHNR, FQNEAQ (reference sequence). The CDR3 sequence is 15 residues long.

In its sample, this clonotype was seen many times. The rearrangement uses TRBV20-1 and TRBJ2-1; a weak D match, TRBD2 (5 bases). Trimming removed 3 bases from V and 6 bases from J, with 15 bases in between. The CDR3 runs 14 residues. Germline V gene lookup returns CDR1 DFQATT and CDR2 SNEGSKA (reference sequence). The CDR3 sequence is CSASAARAFNEQFF. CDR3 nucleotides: TGCAGTGCTAGCGCAGCGAGGGCCTTCAATGAGCAGTTCTTC.